This TCR beta chain was captured in a study of cytomegalovirus exposure and HLA in healthy donors (dated by TCRdb to the late 2010s). About the study as a whole: An earlier analysis of several hundred of the donors reported 276 Gb of sequence data and around 110 million unique TCR beta sequences obtained from some 200 million T cells. About 300 gigabases of sequencing data and around 90 million unique TCR sequences made up an early release that covered around 640 HLA-typed donors. Among the approximately 420 genotyped donors, roughly 80% belonged to the genetic ancestry cluster associated with self-reported Caucasian donors. The study aimed to test whether cataloging public T cell receptors could reveal signatures of past pathogen exposure. The study profiled the T cell repertoires of under 850 subjects by immunosequencing and related them to cytomegalovirus serostatus. In addition to the first cohort of roughly 670 subjects, a separate validation cohort of 130 or so different subjects was used. The study combined high-throughput TCR immunosequencing, statistical association of individual TCRs with disease status, and machine learning to predict cytomegalovirus infection status. A later analysis re-examined previously published TCR beta repertoires from about 700 donors and added high-resolution HLA genotyping to investigate patterns of TCR occurrence. Rather than drawing on any new phenotypic data, the later analysis identified candidate immune exposures from TCR beta sequences and the way those sequences occurred across donors. In an earlier analysis of a few hundred of the donors, high-throughput TCR beta sequencing was used to judge whether each TCR beta V gene segment behaved as functional or pseudogenic. Alongside the repertoire data, information on donor age, sex, ethnicity and CMV serostatus was compiled. A later genetic analysis used genome-wide SNP genotypes for 398 of the 666 donors, treating that subset as a discovery cohort. Every repertoire in the discovery cohort had been generated on one and the same sequencing platform. HLA typing covered class I and class II loci at four-digit resolution. The number of typed donors differed by locus: about 620-640 for A, B, C, DRB1 and DQB1; 522 for DQA1; 600 to 610 for DPA1; and around 470 for DPB1. Roughly 5 DR-DQ haplotypes were handled as single units for association and clustering, since linkage in the cohort was strong. Across 398 genotyped donors of the cohort, an average of approximately 200,000 unique TCR beta nucleotide sequences per donor were sequenced, and approximately 17% of those sequences were non-productive.

The germline V gene provides CDR1 LGHNA and CDR2 YNFKEQ. The CDR3 sequence holds 15 residues, the cysteine and phenylalanine included. Only CDR3 DNA is held: 45 bases, read in frame from base 1. V drops 3 bases and J drops 3 bases, leaving 12 bases in between. In total, over 600 healthy bone marrow donors made up the cohort. At the time of sampling, every cohort member was nominally healthy, though immune exposures that went unrecorded were likely present. The donor was CMV seronegative and was included in the group of a few hundred seronegative cohort members. Every donor gave a peripheral blood sample, and the peripheral blood mononuclear cells from that sample were used for TCR beta sequencing. Genomic DNA was extracted from the blood cell samples with the Qiagen DNeasy Blood Extraction Kit. Results the study describes overall, beyond this receptor: According to a later analysis, parvovirus B19, influenza, CMV and Epstein-Barr virus appeared linked to several top co-occurrence clusters. In the study, some 160 TCR beta chains were listed as associated with cytomegalovirus. A later genetic analysis reported fewer N-insertions in productive TCRs among donors in an Asian-associated ancestry cluster than the roughly 720-donor mean. Roughly uniform sequencing depth across donors was assumed in presence/absence analyses, although this assumption may not hold. In a later analysis, TCR association rates were found to vary across HLA loci, with the most associated TCRs seen for DRB1 alleles and the fewest for HLA-C alleles. In vitro tests confirmed that three of the cytomegalovirus-associated TCR beta chains recognize cytomegalovirus antigens. Because HLA typing was unavailable for some donors at each locus, only the typed subset was used in association tests. CMV serostatus was the only immune exposure information available for the cohort. A cluster of highly shared sequence variants was judged likely to be a technical artifact of the sequencing pipeline. In a later analysis, most CMV-associated TCR beta chains were found to appear HLA-restricted, with HLA associations seemingly driven largely by CMV exposure. Because counts were too low, about 18 rarely observed V segments, including chromosome 9 orphons, were excluded from the earlier analysis of some 590 of the donors. The classifier was reported to diagnose cytomegalovirus status with high specificity and sensitivity in both the original cohort and the validation cohort. In a later analysis, HLA-associated TCR beta chains were found to be more clonally expanded and to have lower generation probabilities than equally common non-associated chains. Because the 87-base-pair reads could not distinguish some IMGT-functional V segments, including TRBV6-2 and TRBV6-3, those segments were excluded. In a later analysis, some 18,000 TCR beta sequences were associated with specific HLA alleles at a false discovery rate of 0.05. Correlated functional status among segregating V segments might be attributable to linkage disequilibrium, but an unknown experimental factor could not be ruled out. A further reported finding was that TCR beta sequences accurately predicted the HLA-A and HLA-B alleles for most subjects in the first cohort. A later genetic analysis associated a missense DCLRE1C variant with V-gene and J-gene trimming of TCR beta chains, and an independent cohort replicated the association. When HLA alleles, especially DR and DQ, strongly co-occurred, attributing TCR associations to individual alleles was difficult. The cohort was sequenced for TCR beta chains only, and without alpha or paired-chain data the features that could be detected were limited. Across donors, most TCR sequences were observed very rarely, whereas some public TCRs were present in many individuals. The authors suggested that the approach could potentially be extended to other disease states and immunological phenotypes. In an earlier analysis of about 550 of the donors, most TCR beta V segments were observed in productive rearrangements about 87% or about 30% of the time, broadly matching IMGT annotations.

Turning to this clone: The antigen it binds to is not known.

The library relied on the immunoSEQ multiplex PCR assay. For the multiplex PCR, a mixture combining 60 forward primers for TCR Vbeta segments and 13 reverse primers for TCR Jbeta segments was used. Amplification of the CDR3 region of rearranged TCR beta genes was performed with a multiplex PCR assay on genomic DNA. On the Illumina HiSeq System, the amplified TCR beta libraries were sequenced as 87-base-pair reads. The study's own analysis went as follows. A later analysis tallied 75 million to 95 million unique TCR beta chains across the 666 repertoires, and approximately 12 million of those chains were shared by two or more donors. Raw reads were error-corrected and collapsed into unique sequences with a nearest-neighbor algorithm that merged closely related sequences to remove PCR and sequencing errors. CDR3 sequences were aligned to IMGT reference sequences to assign V, D and J gene segments. For a sequence to be retained, a match of at least six nucleotides was required to both a V gene segment and a J gene segment. A rearrangement counted as productive if the CDR3 had no stop codons and remained in frame with V and J, and every other rearrangement counted as non-productive. Following IMGT convention, CDR3 was defined as the stretch from the second conserved V-encoded cysteine to the conserved J-encoded phenylalanine. The earlier analysis of approximately 500 of the donors excluded sequences that lacked an unambiguous match to a single V gene segment. An earlier analysis of several hundred of the donors called V segments functional above 56.7% productive rearrangements and segregating when the between-donor standard deviation exceeded 5%. A statistical classification framework was built to diagnose cytomegalovirus status from the catalog of TCR beta chain sequences. In a later analysis, TCR nucleotide sequences were compared against IMGT/GENE-DB human TR gene sequences so that V and J genes could be assigned. The TCRdist pipeline was used in a later analysis to assign CDR3 sequences and most-parsimonious VDJ recombination scenarios. In a later analysis, each TCR beta chain was defined by its CDR3 amino acid sequence together with its V-gene family, and reads without a unique V-gene family were excluded. As a way to deal with suspected cross-contamination and a sequencing artifact, a later analysis dropped under 600 nucleotide sequences that were highly shared and had low generation probability. In a later analysis, a clonal expansion index was calculated for each public chain from normalized within-repertoire ranks of inferred template counts. In a later analysis, generation probabilities were computed using a VDJ recombination model fitted to out-of-frame rearrangements, and the results were checked against IGoR. Hypergeometric tests were used in a later analysis to score TCR-TCR, TCR-HLA and TCR-CMV co-occurrence, with a repertoire-size bias correction applied to the TCR pairs. False discovery rates were estimated in a later analysis by permuting HLA or CMV assignments 20 times. In a later analysis, co-occurring TCRs were grouped using DBSCAN, with TCRdist sequence similarity added in when clustering inside HLA-allele-positive subsets. Co-occurrence clustering excluded repertoires with fewer than 30,000 or more than 120,000 public chains, plus five with anomalous nucleotide sharing. TCRdb stores this immuneACCESS table with in-frame sequences only. Part of the clones is absent; in the studies checked, under half of the shortfall reflects unresolved V genes, and no reason is known for the rest. V, J and clone size derive from that table, while D and trimming were established from the DNA sequence. The table of this sample itemizes fewer than 130,000 clones. The ten largest account for roughly 0.64% of the sample.

The sample taken for sequencing was PBMCs. The clonotype originates from a man between 45 and 60 years old in good health and CMV-seronegative. The chain is assembled from TRBV4-2 and TRBJ1-3; TRBD1 is a possible D gene, resting on 6 matching bases. The CDR3 reads CASSQSRGLGNTIYF. The nucleotide sequence reads as follows: TGTGCCAGCAGCCAGTCCAGGGGCCTTGGAAACACCATATATTTT.